This TCR beta chain was found in a study of CD8 T cells in Susac syndrome (dated by TCRdb to between 2017 and 2020). Broadly, across the study: The study used repertoire sequencing to test whether antigen drove CD8+ T cell activation and differentiation in Susac syndrome.

Peripheral blood CD8+ and CD4+ T cells from healthy donors, Susac syndrome patients and multiple sclerosis patients were profiled by high-throughput TCR beta sequencing. Healthy donors were included as age- and sex-matched controls. CD8+ TEMRA cells were enriched by FACS, while bulk CD8+ and CD4+ T cells were purified by magnetic negative isolation. Blood was drawn into EDTA tubes, processed within 24 hours, and PBMCs were isolated by density gradient centrifugation. PBMCs intended for TCR sequencing were cryopreserved in liquid nitrogen and were subsequently thawed in a 37 degrees C water bath. The sorted or isolated CD4+, CD8+ and CD8+ TEMRA cells reached a purity of at least 90%. Overall study results and their limits: The TCR sequencing and HLA analysis was acknowledged to have included a relatively small number of individuals.

RNA was extracted with the RNeasy kit and roughly 0.5 to 1 ug was reverse transcribed using random hexamers. The immunoSEQ multiplex PCR assay, which covers 54 Vbeta and 13 Jbeta segments, was used to amplify TCR beta CDR3 regions. PCR amplification bias was corrected by using a synthetic template baseline for primer optimization and computational correction. Per the original workflow: Reads were assigned to V, D and J genes according to IMGT and analyzed in immunoSEQ Analyzer, with only productive sequences retained. Clonality was computed as one minus Shannon entropy normalized by log2 of the number of productive unique sequences. For each patient and control, public and private clones were evaluated among the 100 most prevalent clones. A clone was defined as Susac-specific if it was absent from the healthy and MS cohorts, from over a thousand published viral clones and from other ImmuneACCESS disease sequences. TCRdb's own reprocessing of the public reads used fastp at Q25 and MiXCR and kept productive beta chains. CDR3 protein sequences are deduplicated, and each keeps its most common genes and DNA. TCRdb, not the authors, supplied the V and J calls. A total of 150,000 or so distinct CDR3 sequences appear in this sample, just over 90% of them only once. 0.12% to 0.15% of the sample is held by the ten biggest clonotypes.

The germline V gene encodes CDR1 MRHNA and CDR2 SNTAGT. The CDR3 contains 16 residues, cysteine and phenylalanine counted. The CDR3 DNA has 48 bases and is translated from base 1. In regard to this clonotype: No antigen is known for it. One end of the junction does not line up with germline, which may come from a read error.

Recombination joined TRBV6-4 with TRBJ2-1, with TRBD2 identical over 7 junction bases. Sequenced: CD4+ T cells from PBMCs. The clonotype comes from a human donor in good health. The nucleotide sequence is TGTGCCAGCAGTTACTCTAGCGGCCCTCCGTACAATGAGCAGTTCTTC. Translated, it reads CASSYSSGPPYNEQFF.